This T cell receptor (beta chain) was documented in a study of blood T cell repertoires in COVID-19. Per the germline V gene, CDR1 is MGHDK and CDR2 is SYGVNS. V lost 6 bases and J lost 2; bases outside the gene matches: 14. The CDR3 runs 17 residues. As processed by the authors: Estimation of nucleated cell counts relied on the amplification of reference gene primers. Using immunoSEQ multiplex PCR, the repertoire was profiled, and TCRdb retains in-frame clones only, with some absent. Clone size and V and J calls were adopted from that table, with D and trimming inferred from the DNA. The sample has approximately 77,000 clones; 76% are singletons.

Sequencing was performed on peripheral blood. The rearrangement joins TRBV25-1 to TRBJ2-3; TRBD2 matches at 7 bases. The receptor was derived from a man between 65 and 85 years old with active or convalescent COVID-19. CDR3 sequence (DNA): TGTGCCAGCAGCCGCTCTAACGGGGGGACGTTCACAGATACGCAGTATTTT. It yields the protein CASSRSNGGTFTDTQYF.